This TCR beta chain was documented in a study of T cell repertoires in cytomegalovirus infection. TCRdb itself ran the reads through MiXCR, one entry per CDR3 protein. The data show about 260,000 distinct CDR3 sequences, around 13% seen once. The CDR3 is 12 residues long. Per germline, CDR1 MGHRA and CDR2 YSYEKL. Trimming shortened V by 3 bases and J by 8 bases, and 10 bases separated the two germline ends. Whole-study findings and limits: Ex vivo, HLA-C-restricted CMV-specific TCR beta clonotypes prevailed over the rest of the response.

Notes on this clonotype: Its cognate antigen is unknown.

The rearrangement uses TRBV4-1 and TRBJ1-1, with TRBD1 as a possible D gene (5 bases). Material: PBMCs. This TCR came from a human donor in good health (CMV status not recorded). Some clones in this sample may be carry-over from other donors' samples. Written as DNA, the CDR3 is TGCGCCAGCAGCCACGGGGCGAGGGAAGCTTTCTTT. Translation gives CASSHGAREAFF.